This T cell receptor beta chain derives from a study of blood T cell repertoires in COVID-19. Whole-study context: COVID-19 samples collected from the United States, Italy and Spain covered acute and convalescent phases. T cells, B-cell-depleted T cells, or PBMCs provided the cDNA or gDNA that served as material.

Germline V gene data show CDR1 as SQVTM and CDR2 as ANQGSEA. The CDR3 is made up of 17 amino acids. Trimming took 6 bases from V and 0 from J; bases not matched to a gene: 10. This table comes from immunoSEQ multiplex PCR, and its TCRdb copy is limited to in-frame clones, with some not included. The sample lists 120,000 to 150,000 clones, approximately 80% occurring once. Sequenced material: peripheral blood. The chain is built from TRBV29-1 and TRBJ2-1; TRBD1 aligns across 11 bases. This TCR was recovered from a human donor in a cohort sampled during active COVID-19. The CDR3 nucleotides are TGCAGCGTCGAGCCGGGACAGGGGGGTTTCTCCTACAATGAGCAGTTCTTC. It yields the protein CSVEPGQGGFSYNEQFF.